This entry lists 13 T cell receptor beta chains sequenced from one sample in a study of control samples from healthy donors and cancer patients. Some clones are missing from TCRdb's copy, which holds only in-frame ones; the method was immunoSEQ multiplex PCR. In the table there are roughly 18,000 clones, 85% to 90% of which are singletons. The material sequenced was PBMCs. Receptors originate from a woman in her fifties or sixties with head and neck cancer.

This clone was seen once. The CDR3 loop reads CASSIQGPHQPQHF. CDR3 nucleotide sequence: TGTGCCAGTAGTATTCAGGGGCCCCATCAGCCCCAGCATTTT. The V and J genes are TRBV19 and TRBJ1-5; possible D gene TRBD1, 6 bases. The CDR3 is made up of 14 amino acids. Per germline, CDR1 LNHDA and CDR2 SQIVND (reference sequence). V was pared by 3 bases and J by 5 bases, with 11 bases between.

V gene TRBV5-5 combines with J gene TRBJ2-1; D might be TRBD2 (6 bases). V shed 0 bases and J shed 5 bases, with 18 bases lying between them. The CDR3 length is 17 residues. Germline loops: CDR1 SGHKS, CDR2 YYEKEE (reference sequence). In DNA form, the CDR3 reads TGTGCCAGCAGCTTGGCGCCGGGTAGCGGATCCAACAATGAGCAGTTCTTC. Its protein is CASSLAPGSGSNNEQFF. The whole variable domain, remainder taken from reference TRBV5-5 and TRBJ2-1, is DAGVTQSPTHLIKTRGQQVTLRCSPISGHKSVSWYQQVLGQGPQFIFQYYEKEERGRGNFPDRFSARQFPNYSSELNVNALLLGDSALYLCASSLAPGSGSNNEQFFGPGTRLTVL.

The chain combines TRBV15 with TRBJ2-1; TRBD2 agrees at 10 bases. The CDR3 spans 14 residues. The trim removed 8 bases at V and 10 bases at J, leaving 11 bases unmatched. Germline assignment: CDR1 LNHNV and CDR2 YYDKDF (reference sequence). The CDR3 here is CATRGAGGPGEQFF. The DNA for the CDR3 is TGTGCCACCCGGGGAGCGGGAGGGCCAGGGGAGCAGTTCTTC.

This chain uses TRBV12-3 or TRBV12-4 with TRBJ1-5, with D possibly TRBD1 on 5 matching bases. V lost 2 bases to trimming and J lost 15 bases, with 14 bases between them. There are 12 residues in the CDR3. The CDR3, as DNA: TGTGCCAGCAGTTTATTGGCAGGGCCTCCGCATTTT. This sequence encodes CASSLLAGPPHF.

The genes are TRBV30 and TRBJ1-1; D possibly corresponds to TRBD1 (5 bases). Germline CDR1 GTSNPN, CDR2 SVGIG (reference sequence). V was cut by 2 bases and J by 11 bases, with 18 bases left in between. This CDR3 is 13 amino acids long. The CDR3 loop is CAWSRGGFLEAFF. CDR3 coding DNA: TGTGCCTGGAGTCGGGGGGGATTTCTCGAGGCTTTCTTT.

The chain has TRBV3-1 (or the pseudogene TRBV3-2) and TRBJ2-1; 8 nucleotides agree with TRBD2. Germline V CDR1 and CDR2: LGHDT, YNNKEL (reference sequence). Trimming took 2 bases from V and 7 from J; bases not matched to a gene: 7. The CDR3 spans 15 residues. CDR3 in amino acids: CASSQMLAGRNEQFF. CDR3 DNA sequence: TGTGCCAGCAGCCAAATGTTAGCGGGAAGAAATGAGCAGTTCTTC.

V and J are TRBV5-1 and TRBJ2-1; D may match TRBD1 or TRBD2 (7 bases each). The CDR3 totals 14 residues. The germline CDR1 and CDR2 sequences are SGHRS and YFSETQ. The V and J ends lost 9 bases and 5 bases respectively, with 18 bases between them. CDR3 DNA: TGCGCCACCAGGGGGGGGCCACAGGACAATGAGCAGTTCTTC. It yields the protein CATRGGPQDNEQFF.

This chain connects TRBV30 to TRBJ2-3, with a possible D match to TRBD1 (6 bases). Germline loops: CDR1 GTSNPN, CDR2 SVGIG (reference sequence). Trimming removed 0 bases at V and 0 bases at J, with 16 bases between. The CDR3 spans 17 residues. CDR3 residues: CAWSVLGDTRSTDTQYF. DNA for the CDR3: TGTGCCTGGAGTGTACTAGGGGACACGAGAAGCACAGATACGCAGTATTTT.

CDR3 amino acids: CASSTRRTVGTGELFF. CDR3 nucleotide sequence: TGTGCCAGCAGTACCCGCCGGACAGTAGGGACCGGGGAGCTGTTTTTT. V usage is TRBV28 and J usage is TRBJ2-2; a possible D gene is TRBD1 (6 bases). CDR1 is MDHEN, CDR2 SYDVKM, per germline. V was pared by 5 bases and J by 5 bases, with 18 bases between. The CDR3 contains 16 residues.

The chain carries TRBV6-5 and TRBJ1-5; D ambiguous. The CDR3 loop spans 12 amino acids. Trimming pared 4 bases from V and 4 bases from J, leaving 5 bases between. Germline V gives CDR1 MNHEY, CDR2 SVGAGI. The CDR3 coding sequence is TGTGCCAGCAGTTTACCGAATCAGCCCCAGCATTTT. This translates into CASSLPNQPQHF.

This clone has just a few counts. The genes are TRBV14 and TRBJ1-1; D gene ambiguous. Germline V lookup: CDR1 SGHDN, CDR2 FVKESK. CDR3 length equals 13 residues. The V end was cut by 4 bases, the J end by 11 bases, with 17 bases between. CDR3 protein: CASSRSIGGLAFF. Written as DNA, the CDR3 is TGTGCCAGCAGCCGATCTATCGGAGGGTTGGCTTTCTTT.

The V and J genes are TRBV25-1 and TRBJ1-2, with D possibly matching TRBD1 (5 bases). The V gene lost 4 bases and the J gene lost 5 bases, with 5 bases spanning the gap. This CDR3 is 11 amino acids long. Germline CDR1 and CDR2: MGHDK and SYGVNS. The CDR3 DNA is TGTGCCAGCAGTGGGGGGTATGGCTACACCTTC. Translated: CASSGGYGYTF.

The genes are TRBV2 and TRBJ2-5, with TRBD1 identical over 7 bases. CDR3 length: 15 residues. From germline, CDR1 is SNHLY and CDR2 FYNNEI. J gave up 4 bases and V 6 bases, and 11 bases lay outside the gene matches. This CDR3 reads CASSNRGERLETQYF. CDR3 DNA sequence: TGTGCCAGCAGCAACAGGGGAGAAAGACTAGAGACCCAGTACTTC.